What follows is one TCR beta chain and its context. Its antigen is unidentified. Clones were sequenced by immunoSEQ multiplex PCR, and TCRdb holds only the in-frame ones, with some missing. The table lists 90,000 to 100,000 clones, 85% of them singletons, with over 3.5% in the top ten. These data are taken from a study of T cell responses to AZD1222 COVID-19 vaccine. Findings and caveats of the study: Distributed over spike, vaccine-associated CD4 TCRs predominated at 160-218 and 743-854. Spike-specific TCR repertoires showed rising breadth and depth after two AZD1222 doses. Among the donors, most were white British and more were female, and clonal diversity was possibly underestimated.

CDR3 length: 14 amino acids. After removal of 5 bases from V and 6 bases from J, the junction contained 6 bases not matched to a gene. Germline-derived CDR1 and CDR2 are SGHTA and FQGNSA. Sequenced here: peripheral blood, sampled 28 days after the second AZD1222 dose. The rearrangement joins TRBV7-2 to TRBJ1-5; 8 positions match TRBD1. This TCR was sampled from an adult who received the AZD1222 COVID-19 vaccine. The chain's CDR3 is CASSLRGQSQPQHF. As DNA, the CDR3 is TGTGCCAGCAGCCTCAGGGGGCAAAGTCAGCCCCAGCATTTT. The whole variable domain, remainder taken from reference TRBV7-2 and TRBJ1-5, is GAGVSQSPSNKVTEKGKDVELRCDPISGHTALYWYRQSLGQGLEFLIYFQGNSAPDKSGLPSDRFSAERTGGSVSTLTIQRTQQEDSAVYLCASSLRGQSQPQHFGDGTRLSIL.